The T cell receptor (beta chain) described here comes from a study of radiotherapy plus CTLA-4 blockade in lung cancer. This CDR3 is 14 amino acids long. In germline, CDR1 is MRHNA, CDR2 SNTAGT. The V and J ends lost 4 bases and 1 base respectively, with 10 bases between them. Some clones are missing from TCRdb's copy, which holds only in-frame ones; the method was immunoSEQ multiplex PCR. The sample records about 59,000 clones, approximately 82% being singletons. The clonotype originates from a human donor with non-small cell lung cancer whose response to radiotherapy plus ipilimumab could not be evaluated. Material: peripheral blood, obtained from a patient treated with radiotherapy plus ipilimumab. The genes are TRBV6-4 and TRBJ1-1; maybe TRBD1 (6 bases). The CDR3 bases are TGTGCCAGCAGTGGACCGACAGGGAACACTGAAGCTTTCTTT. As protein: CASSGPTGNTEAFF.